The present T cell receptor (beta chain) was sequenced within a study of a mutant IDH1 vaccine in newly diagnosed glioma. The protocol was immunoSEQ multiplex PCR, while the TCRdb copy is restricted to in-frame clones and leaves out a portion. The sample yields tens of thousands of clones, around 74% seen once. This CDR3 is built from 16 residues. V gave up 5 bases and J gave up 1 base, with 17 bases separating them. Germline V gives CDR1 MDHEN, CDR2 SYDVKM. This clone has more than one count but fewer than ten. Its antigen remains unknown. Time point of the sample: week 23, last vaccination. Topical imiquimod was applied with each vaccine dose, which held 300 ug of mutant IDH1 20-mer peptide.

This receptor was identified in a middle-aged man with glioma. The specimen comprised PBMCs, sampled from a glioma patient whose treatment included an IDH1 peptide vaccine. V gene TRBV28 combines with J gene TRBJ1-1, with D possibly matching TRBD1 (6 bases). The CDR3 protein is CASSAPGERANTEAFF. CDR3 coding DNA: TGTGCCAGCAGTGCCCCAGGGGAGCGAGCGAACACTGAAGCTTTCTTT.